The rows below give T cell receptor beta chains drawn from one sample of a study of blood T cell repertoires in COVID-19. The repertoire was sequenced with immunoSEQ multiplex PCR; TCRdb's copy has only in-frame clones and lacks some. Here the sample spans 70,000 to 80,000 clones, roughly 87% being singletons. Material for sequencing was peripheral blood. These TCRs come from a woman older than 75 with acute or convalescent COVID-19. Each CDR3 is given with its conserved first and last residue. A D gene is named only where the DNA matches it firmly. Rows give clone size only sometimes, using once, few, many, or a class for an expanded clone.

CDR3 DNA: TGTGCCAGCAGTGTAGGGACAGGGGGCTATATTACCTACAATGAGCAGTTCTTC; CDR3 protein: CASSVGTGGYITYNEQFF; clone size: -; J gene: TRBJ2-1; V gene: TRBV28; D gene: TRBD1
CDR3 DNA: TGTGCCAGCAGACCGACAGGGAGGCAAGAGACCCAGTACTTC; CDR3 protein: CASRPTGRQETQYF; clone size: -; J gene: TRBJ2-5; V gene: TRBV6-5; D gene: -
CDR3 DNA: TGCGCCAGCAGCCCGAATCCCACGGCTCGGAGTCGCGAGCAGTTCTTC; CDR3 protein: CASSPNPTARSREQFF; clone size: -; J gene: TRBJ2-1; V gene: TRBV4-1; D gene: -
CDR3 DNA: TGTGCCACCATCGGGACTAGCGGGAGTGGTGAGCAGTTCTTC; CDR3 protein: CATIGTSGSGEQFF; clone size: -; J gene: TRBJ2-1; V gene: TRBV15; D gene: TRBD2
CDR3 DNA: TGTGCCAGTAGTATGGGACAGGGGTACGAGCAGTACTTC; CDR3 protein: CASSMGQGYEQYF; clone size: -; J gene: TRBJ2-7; V gene: TRBV19; D gene: TRBD1
CDR3 DNA: TGCGCCAGCAGCTTTGGCAATTTAAACACCGGGGAGCTGTTTTTT; CDR3 protein: CASSFGNLNTGELFF; clone size: -; J gene: TRBJ2-2; V gene: TRBV5-1; D gene: -
CDR3 DNA: TGTGCCAGCAACGGACAGGGAGCCTACGAGCAGTACTTC; CDR3 protein: CASNGQGAYEQYF; clone size: -; J gene: TRBJ2-7; V gene: TRBV21-1; D gene: -
CDR3 DNA: TGTGCCAGCAGCGGCGACAGGGGGAGCACAGATACGCAGTATTTT; CDR3 protein: CASSGDRGSTDTQYF; clone size: -; J gene: TRBJ2-3; V gene: TRBV7-2; D gene: TRBD1
CDR3 DNA: TGTGCCAGCAGCTTGGGTGACAGGGGCCTCACAGATACGCAGTATTTT; CDR3 protein: CASSLGDRGLTDTQYF; clone size: -; J gene: TRBJ2-3; V gene: TRBV5-5; D gene: TRBD1
CDR3 DNA: TGTGCCAGCAGCTCCACTGATTACGAGCAGTACTTC; CDR3 protein: CASSSTDYEQYF; clone size: few; J gene: TRBJ2-7; V gene: TRBV11-3; D gene: -
CDR3 DNA: TGCGCCAGCAGTGGCCTCGGGACAGGGGAGCAGTTCTTC; CDR3 protein: CASSGLGTGEQFF; clone size: -; J gene: TRBJ2-1; V gene: TRBV10-1; D gene: TRBD1
CDR3 DNA: TGTGCCAGCAGTTTATCCAGGTACAATGAGCAGTTCTTC; CDR3 protein: CASSLSRYNEQFF; clone size: -; J gene: TRBJ2-1; V gene: TRBV27; D gene: -
CDR3 DNA: TGTGCCAGCAGCCAGACTAGCGGGTCCTACAATGAGCAGTTCTTC; CDR3 protein: CASSQTSGSYNEQFF; clone size: once; J gene: TRBJ2-1; V gene: TRBV11-2; D gene: TRBD2
CDR3 DNA: TGTGCCATCAGCGAGGCCGGTTCCAATGAGCAGTTCTTC; CDR3 protein: CAISEAGSNEQFF; clone size: -; J gene: TRBJ2-1; V gene: TRBV10-3; D gene: -
CDR3 DNA: TGTGCCAGTAGTATCGTAGGGGGCCTGCAGTATTTT; CDR3 protein: CASSIVGGLQYF; clone size: -; J gene: TRBJ2-3; V gene: TRBV19; D gene: TRBD1
CDR3 DNA: TGTGCCAGCACCTGGACAGCCTCGGGCTCCTACGAGCAGTACTTC; CDR3 protein: CASTWTASGSYEQYF; clone size: -; J gene: TRBJ2-7; V gene: TRBV27; D gene: -
CDR3 DNA: TGTGCCATCAGTGAGTCATCTAGGGGTGAGGATGAGCAGTTCTTC; CDR3 protein: CAISESSRGEDEQFF; clone size: -; J gene: TRBJ2-1; V gene: TRBV10-3; D gene: -
CDR3 DNA: TGTGCCAGCAGCTCGCCGGGACAGGGGCCCTCCGAGCAGTACTTC; CDR3 protein: CASSSPGQGPSEQYF; clone size: few; J gene: TRBJ2-7; V gene: TRBV5-4; D gene: TRBD1
CDR3 DNA: TGTGCCAGCAGCGTAGCCGGGAGAGAGTACGAGCAGTACTTC; CDR3 protein: CASSVAGREYEQYF; clone size: -; J gene: TRBJ2-7; V gene: TRBV9; D gene: -
CDR3 DNA: TGTGCCAGCAGCTGGGACTACTCGGCCAATGAGCAGTTCTTC; CDR3 protein: CASSWDYSANEQFF; clone size: -; J gene: TRBJ2-1; V gene: TRBV11-2; D gene: TRBD2
CDR3 DNA: TGTGCCAGCAGTTGGGACAGTGCCTACGAGCAGTACTTC; CDR3 protein: CASSWDSAYEQYF; clone size: -; J gene: TRBJ2-7; V gene: TRBV28; D gene: TRBD1
CDR3 DNA: TGTGCCAGCAGCAGGCCGGGACAGGGATCGAGGTGGGAAGAGACCCAGTACTTC; CDR3 protein: CASSRPGQGSRWEETQYF; clone size: -; J gene: TRBJ2-5; V gene: TRBV7-2; D gene: TRBD1
CDR3 DNA: TGTGCCTGGAGTCCTGGGTTCTCCTCGGGGGAGACCCAGTACTTC; CDR3 protein: CAWSPGFSSGETQYF; clone size: -; J gene: TRBJ2-5; V gene: TRBV30; D gene: -
CDR3 DNA: TGCGCCAGCAGGGACGGACAGGGGGCTGGCAATGGCTACACCTTC; CDR3 protein: CASRDGQGAGNGYTF; clone size: few; J gene: TRBJ1-2; V gene: TRBV10-1; D gene: TRBD1
CDR3 DNA: TGTGCCAGCAGCTCGCTCGTTAAGGACTTCACCGGGGAGCTGTTTTTT; CDR3 protein: CASSSLVKDFTGELFF; clone size: once; J gene: TRBJ2-2; V gene: TRBV7-9; D gene: -
CDR3 DNA: TGTGCCAGCAGCCAAGACTTCGGGACAGGCAGCAATGAGCAGTTCTTC; CDR3 protein: CASSQDFGTGSNEQFF; clone size: -; J gene: TRBJ2-1; V gene: TRBV3-1/TRBV3-2; D gene: TRBD1
CDR3 DNA: TGTGCCAGCAGCTTGGGGGGGTTACAGGGTAGTACTGAAGCTTTCTTT; CDR3 protein: CASSLGGLQGSTEAFF; clone size: -; J gene: TRBJ1-1; V gene: TRBV5-5; D gene: -
CDR3 DNA: TGTGCCTGGAGTGTAAAAGGGACAGGGGGCAAGGGGGATCAGCCCCAGCATTTT; CDR3 protein: CAWSVKGTGGKGDQPQHF; clone size: -; J gene: TRBJ1-5; V gene: TRBV30; D gene: TRBD1
CDR3 DNA: TGTGCCAGCAGCTTGGCTGTGACAGCTCCCAACTATGGCTACACCTTC; CDR3 protein: CASSLAVTAPNYGYTF; clone size: -; J gene: TRBJ1-2; V gene: TRBV5-4; D gene: -
CDR3 DNA: TGCGCCAGCAGCTTGGTTGGGGGGGCGGGCAATCAGCCCCAGCATTTT; CDR3 protein: CASSLVGGAGNQPQHF; clone size: -; J gene: TRBJ1-5; V gene: TRBV5-1; D gene: -
CDR3 DNA: TGTGCCAGCAGTGAAAGACAGGCTAACTATGGCTACACCTTC; CDR3 protein: CASSERQANYGYTF; clone size: -; J gene: TRBJ1-2; V gene: TRBV2; D gene: -
CDR3 DNA: TGTGCCAGCAGCCCGGGGCTGCGGGGGGCCGAGCAGTACTTC; CDR3 protein: CASSPGLRGAEQYF; clone size: many; J gene: TRBJ2-7; V gene: TRBV7-2; D gene: TRBD2
CDR3 DNA: TGTGCCAGCAGTCCGAGGGGGGGAGATACGCAGTATTTT; CDR3 protein: CASSPRGGDTQYF; clone size: -; J gene: TRBJ2-3; V gene: TRBV27; D gene: -
CDR3 DNA: TGCAGTGCTAGTTCAGTCAGAGAGACCCAGTACTTC; CDR3 protein: CSASSVRETQYF; clone size: few; J gene: TRBJ2-5; V gene: TRBV20-1; D gene: -
CDR3 DNA: TGCAGCGTTGGCAGGGGACGGAACACTGAAGCTTTCTTT; CDR3 protein: CSVGRGRNTEAFF; clone size: -; J gene: TRBJ1-1; V gene: TRBV29-1; D gene: -
CDR3 DNA: TGTGCCAGCAGCTTGGATAGCGGGGCTAACAATGAGCAGTTCTTC; CDR3 protein: CASSLDSGANNEQFF; clone size: -; J gene: TRBJ2-1; V gene: TRBV5-4; D gene: TRBD2
CDR3 DNA: TGTGCCAGCAGCTTAGTTCGTCTCCAAGAGACCCAGTACTTC; CDR3 protein: CASSLVRLQETQYF; clone size: -; J gene: TRBJ2-5; V gene: TRBV13; D gene: -
CDR3 DNA: TGTGCCAGCAGCCCTAGCGTTTCCTACAATGAGCAGTTCTTC; CDR3 protein: CASSPSVSYNEQFF; clone size: -; J gene: TRBJ2-1; V gene: TRBV7-2; D gene: -
CDR3 DNA: TGTGCCAGCAGCTTAGCGCTAAGTTCTAGCGCCCGCTACGAGCAGTACTTC; CDR3 protein: CASSLALSSSARYEQYF; clone size: -; J gene: TRBJ2-7; V gene: TRBV7-8; D gene: -